This T cell receptor beta chain is drawn from a study of graft-versus-host responses after intestinal transplantation. For the study at large: Tacrolimus plus steroids were given to all recipients for 2 to 4 years, preceded by anti-thymocyte globulin induction. Study-wide results and limits: Allografts carried high graft-versus-host to host-versus-graft clonal ratios in patients having graft-donor T cell macrochimerism. Early after transplant, HvG clones declined as circulating GvH clones peaked. Detection of GvH clones occurred in recipient marrow, and some had their first appearance in ileum or blood.

A remark on this clone: Its target is not known.

The germline V gene encodes CDR1 MNHNY and CDR2 SVGAGI (reference sequence). CDR3 length equals 14 residues. V was clipped by 4 bases and J by 4 bases, with 11 bases between them. The assay was immunoSEQ multiplex PCR, and TCRdb's table has in-frame clones only and misses some. The data hold 85,000 to 100,000 clones, with 85% to 95% observed a single time. V is TRBV6-6 and J is TRBJ1-3, with D possibly being TRBD1 (6 bases). The sample here was unstimulated CD4+ T cells sorted from spleen or lymph node cells, taken before transplant. The clonotype originates from a human donor who was the organ donor for an intestinal transplant. CDR3 nucleotide sequence: TGTGCCAGCAGTTCCGGGACATTGGGAAACACCATATATTTT. Its translation: CASSSGTLGNTIYF.